The 6 T cell receptor beta chains reported below all come from one sample, sequenced in a study of vaccination and CD4 T cells after COVID-19. The study sequenced cultured CD4+ T cell DNA using the Oncomine TCR Beta short-read assay. TCRdb redid the calling of the PCR reads with MiXCR, one entry per CDR3 protein. In the table there are about 11,000 distinct CDR3 sequences, roughly 60% of which are singletons. Regarding treatment: roughly 10-day PBMC culture with coronavirus spike peptide pools or control peptides (ViraFEST assay). The antigens of these receptors remain unknown. The sequencing sample was made of CD4+ T cells from blood, cultured in vitro. These TCRs come from a human donor who had recovered from COVID-19.

The V gene is TRBV2, the J gene TRBJ2-5; D gene unclear. Germline V gives CDR1 SNHLY, CDR2 FYNNEI. Trimming stripped 2 bases from V and 3 bases from J, with 10 bases between. This CDR3 comprises 14 residues. In nucleotides, the CDR3 is TGTGCCAGCAGTGAAAGGGTTGGGAAAGAGACCCAGTACTTC. Translating gives CASSERVGKETQYF.

This clonotype was seen a few times. V usage is TRBV15 and J usage is TRBJ1-1; no definite D call. Germline V gives CDR1 LNHNV, CDR2 YYDKDF (reference sequence). The germline V and J ends were trimmed by 1 base and 6 bases, with 21 bases remaining between them. This CDR3 region has 17 residues. The CDR3 is CATSRALGGRIIAEAFF. The CDR3 region has the DNA TGTGCCACCAGCAGAGCGTTGGGAGGTCGGATAATCGCTGAAGCTTTCTTT.

This clonotype occurred a few times. The rearrangement links TRBV20-1 to TRBJ2-3, with no clear D. V lost 6 bases, J lost 3 bases, and 19 bases lay in between. Germline V CDR1 and CDR2: DFQATT, SNEGSKA (reference sequence). The CDR3 is made up of 15 amino acids. CDR3: CSASTASEVTDTQYF. CDR3 nucleotides: TGCAGTGCCTCCACGGCGTCAGAGGTGACAGATACGCAGTATTTT.

This clonotype was seen a few times. The rearrangement links TRBV7-3 to TRBJ1-6; 7 bases are a match to TRBD1. Per the germline V gene, CDR1 is SGHTA and CDR2 is FQGTGA. With 8 bases clipped from V and 9 bases from J, the junction kept 7 bases outside the gene matches. This CDR3 has 13 amino acids. Here the CDR3 reads CASGWTGTSPLHF. The DNA for the CDR3 is TGTGCCAGCGGCTGGACAGGAACTTCACCCCTCCACTTT. The full variable domain, rest sourced from reference TRBV7-3 and TRBJ1-6, is GAGVSQTPSNKVTEKGKYVELRCDPISGHTALYWYRQSLGQGPEFLIYFQGTGAADDSGLPNDRFFAVRPEGSVSTLKIQRTERGDSAVYLCASGWTGTSPLHFGNGTRLTVT.

This clonotype was detected a few times. The chain uses TRBV15 and TRBJ1-6, with D possibly TRBD1 on 6 matching bases. CDR1 and CDR2 (germline): LNHNV, YYDKDF (reference sequence). The CDR3 has 15 residues. The V end was cut by 0 bases, the J end by 10 bases, with 13 bases between. CDR3 protein: CATSRDPGGRSPLHF. The CDR3, as DNA: TGTGCCACCAGCAGAGATCCTGGGGGCCGCTCACCCCTCCACTTT.

V and J are TRBV11-2 and TRBJ2-5, with D uncertain. Looked up from germline, CDR1 is SGHAT and CDR2 is FQNNGV. The CDR3 runs to 11 residues. Trimming took off 4 bases at V and 8 bases at J, with 8 bases between the two ends. The CDR3 nucleotides are TGTGCCAGCAGCTCGCAGTTTACCCAGTACTTC. Translated, it gives CASSSQFTQYF.